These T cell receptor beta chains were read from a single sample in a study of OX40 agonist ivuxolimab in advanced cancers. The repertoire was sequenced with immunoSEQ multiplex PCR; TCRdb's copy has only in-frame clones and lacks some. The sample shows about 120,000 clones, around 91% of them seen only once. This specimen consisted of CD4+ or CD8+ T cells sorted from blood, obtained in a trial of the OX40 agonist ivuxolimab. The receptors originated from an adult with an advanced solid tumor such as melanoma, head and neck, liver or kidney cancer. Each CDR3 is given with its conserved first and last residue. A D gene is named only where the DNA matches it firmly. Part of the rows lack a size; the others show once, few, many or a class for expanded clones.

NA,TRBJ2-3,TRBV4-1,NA,CASSQLGSDTQYF,TGCGCCAGCAGCCAACTAGGCTCGGATACGCAGTATTTT
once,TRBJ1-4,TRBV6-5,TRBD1,CASSDGTVSNEKLFF,TGTGCCAGCAGCGACGGGACAGTTAGTAATGAAAAACTGTTTTTT
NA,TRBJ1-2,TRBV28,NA,CASSSRTEGYTF,TGTGCCAGCAGTTCCCGGACAGAGGGCTACACCTTC
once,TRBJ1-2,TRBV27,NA,CASRKDTNYGYTF,TGTGCCAGCCGGAAAGACACCAACTATGGCTACACCTTC
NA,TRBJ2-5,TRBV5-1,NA,CASSPLGSQETQYF,TGCGCCAGCAGCCCCCTGGGGTCCCAAGAGACCCAGTACTTC
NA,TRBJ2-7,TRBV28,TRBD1,CASRFSDRDEQYF,TGTGCCAGCAGGTTCTCGGACAGGGACGAGCAGTACTTC
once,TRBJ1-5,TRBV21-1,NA,CASSPQQGLNQPQHF,TGTGCCAGCAGCCCCCAGCAGGGGCTTAATCAGCCCCAGCATTTT
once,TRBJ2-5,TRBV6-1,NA,CASSDPSRGETQYF,TGTGCCAGCAGTGACCCATCACGGGGGGAGACCCAGTACTTC
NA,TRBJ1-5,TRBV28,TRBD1,CASSSGQGDQPQHF,TGTGCCAGCAGTTCCGGACAGGGAGATCAGCCCCAGCATTTT
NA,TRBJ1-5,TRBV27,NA,CASTLWVQPQHF,TGTGCCAGCACTTTATGGGTTCAGCCCCAGCATTTT
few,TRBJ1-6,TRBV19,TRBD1,CASSFTGVSPLHF,TGTGCCAGTAGTTTTACAGGGGTCTCACCCCTCCACTTT
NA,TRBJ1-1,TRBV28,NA,CASSLRAPLNTEAFF,TGTGCCAGCAGTTTAAGGGCACCGTTGAACACTGAAGCTTTCTTT
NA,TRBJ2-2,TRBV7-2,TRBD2,CASSLVSGVTGELFF,TGTGCCAGCAGCTTAGTTAGCGGGGTAACCGGGGAGCTGTTTTTT
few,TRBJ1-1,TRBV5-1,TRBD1,CASSLGGTGGTEAFF,TGCGCCAGCAGCTTGGGCGGGACAGGGGGCACTGAAGCTTTCTTT
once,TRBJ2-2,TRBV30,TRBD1,CAWRTGQGRITGELFF,TGTGCCTGGAGGACGGGACAGGGGAGAATTACCGGGGAGCTGTTTTTT
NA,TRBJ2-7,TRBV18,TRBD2,CASSPTSGDYEQYF,TGTGCCAGCTCACCGACTAGCGGGGACTACGAGCAGTACTTC
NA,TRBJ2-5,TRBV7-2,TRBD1,CASSLIQGPEYF,TGTGCCAGCAGCCTCATACAGGGGCCTGAGTACTTC
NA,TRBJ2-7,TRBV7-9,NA,CASSPEDPRGNEQYF,TGTGCCAGCAGCCCGGAGGACCCCCGGGGGAACGAGCAGTACTTC
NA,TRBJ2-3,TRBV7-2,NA,CASSLSAASTDTQYF,TGTGCCAGCAGCCTCTCAGCGGCTAGCACAGATACGCAGTATTTT
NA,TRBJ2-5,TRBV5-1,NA,CASSFRLEGETQYF,TGCGCCAGCAGCTTCCGGCTAGAGGGAGAGACCCAGTACTTC
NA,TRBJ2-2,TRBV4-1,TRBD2,CASSQPSGELGELFF,TGCGCCAGCAGCCAACCCAGCGGGGAGCTCGGGGAGCTGTTTTTT
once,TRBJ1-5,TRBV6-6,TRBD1,CASSRETGNQPQHF,TGTGCCAGCAGTCGGGAGACAGGGAATCAGCCCCAGCATTTT
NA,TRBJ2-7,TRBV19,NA,CASSATIQSSYEQYF,TGTGCCAGTAGTGCGACGATTCAAAGCTCCTACGAGCAGTACTTC
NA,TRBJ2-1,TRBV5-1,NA,CASRIGTEDEQFF,TGCGCCAGCAGAATTGGAACTGAGGATGAGCAGTTCTTC
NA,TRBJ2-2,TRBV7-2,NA,CASSLDTGELFF,TGTGCCAGCAGCTTAGACACCGGGGAGCTGTTTTTT
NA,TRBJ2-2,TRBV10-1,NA,CATSRSVSGELFF,TGCGCCACCTCAAGGTCCGTATCCGGGGAGCTGTTTTTT
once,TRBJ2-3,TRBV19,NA,CASSKSAQGTGTDTQYF,TGTGCCAGTAGTAAATCAGCCCAAGGTACGGGCACAGATACGCAGTATTTT
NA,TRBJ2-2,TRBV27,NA,CATQPGKILTGELFF,TGTGCCACCCAACCGGGAAAAATCCTCACCGGGGAGCTGTTTTTT
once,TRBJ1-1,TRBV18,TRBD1,CASSPQQGENTEAFF,TGTGCCAGCTCACCACAACAGGGGGAGAACACTGAAGCTTTCTTT
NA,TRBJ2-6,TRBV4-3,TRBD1,CASSPTGNSGANVLTF,TGCGCCAGCAGCCCGACAGGGAACTCTGGGGCCAACGTCCTGACTTTC
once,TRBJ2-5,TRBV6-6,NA,CASRLQGAETQYF,TGTGCCAGCAGGCTACAGGGCGCAGAGACCCAGTACTTC
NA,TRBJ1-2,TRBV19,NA,CASRDRNYGYTF,TGTGCCAGTAGGGACCGTAACTATGGCTACACCTTC
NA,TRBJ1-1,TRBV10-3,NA,CAISWGTEAFF,TGTGCCATCAGCTGGGGCACTGAAGCTTTCTTT
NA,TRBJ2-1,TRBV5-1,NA,CASSLPGRYNEQFF,TGCGCCAGCAGCTTACCAGGGCGGTACAATGAGCAGTTCTTC
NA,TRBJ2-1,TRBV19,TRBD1,CASHPGQTNEQFF,TGTGCCAGCCATCCGGGACAGACCAATGAGCAGTTCTTC
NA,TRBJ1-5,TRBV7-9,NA,CASSPVDPANQPQHF,TGTGCCAGCAGCCCCGTTGACCCCGCCAATCAGCCCCAGCATTTT
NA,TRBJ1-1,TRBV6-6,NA,CAGRGLMNTEAFF,TGTGCGGGACGGGGGCTTATGAACACTGAAGCTTTCTTT
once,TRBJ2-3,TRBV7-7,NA,CASSPKGDTDTQYF,TGTGCTAGCAGCCCAAAGGGAGACACAGATACGCAGTATTTT
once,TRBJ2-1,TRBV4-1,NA,CASSPLSGHYNEQFF,TGCGCCAGCAGCCCGTTGTCAGGACATTACAATGAGCAGTTCTTC
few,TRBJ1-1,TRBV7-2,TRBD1,CASSLGQLNTEAFF,TGTGCCAGCAGCTTGGGACAGCTTAACACTGAAGCTTTCTTT
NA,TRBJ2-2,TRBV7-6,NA,CASSPQPDDRELFF,TGTGCCAGCAGCCCCCAACCGGACGACCGGGAGCTGTTTTTT
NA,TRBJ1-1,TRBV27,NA,CASRNNLQNTEAFF,TGTGCCAGCAGGAACAACTTACAGAACACTGAAGCTTTCTTT
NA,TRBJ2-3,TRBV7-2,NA,CASSPQGTGWTDTQYF,TGTGCCAGCAGCCCACAGGGCACGGGGTGGACAGATACGCAGTATTTT
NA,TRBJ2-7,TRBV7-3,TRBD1,CAANGVGGTGNSTEQYF,TGTGCCGCGAACGGGGTTGGAGGGACAGGGAATTCCACCGAGCAGTACTTC
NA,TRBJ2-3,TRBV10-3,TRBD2,CAIRDRLAGDTDTQYF,TGTGCCATCAGGGATAGACTAGCGGGGGACACAGATACGCAGTATTTT
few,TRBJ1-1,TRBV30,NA,CARRVGVNTEAFF,TGTGCCCGCAGGGTGGGGGTGAACACTGAAGCTTTCTTT
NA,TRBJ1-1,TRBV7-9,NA,CASSETNTEAFF,TGTGCCAGCAGCGAGACGAACACTGAAGCTTTCTTT
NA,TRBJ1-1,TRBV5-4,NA,CASSRGEVSTEAFF,TGTGCCAGCAGCCGGGGCGAGGTTAGCACTGAAGCTTTCTTT
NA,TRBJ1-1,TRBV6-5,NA,CASLINAEAFF,TGTGCCAGCTTAATAAACGCTGAAGCTTTCTTT
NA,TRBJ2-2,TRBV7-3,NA,CASSLVSTNTGELFF,TGTGCCAGCAGCTTAGTCTCGACGAACACCGGGGAGCTGTTTTTT
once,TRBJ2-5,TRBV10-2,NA,CASSEENKETQYF,TGCGCCAGCAGTGAGGAGAACAAAGAGACCCAGTACTTC
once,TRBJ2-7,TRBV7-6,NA,CASSGYRTATYEQYF,TGTGCCAGCAGTGGTTATCGGACAGCCACCTACGAGCAGTACTTC